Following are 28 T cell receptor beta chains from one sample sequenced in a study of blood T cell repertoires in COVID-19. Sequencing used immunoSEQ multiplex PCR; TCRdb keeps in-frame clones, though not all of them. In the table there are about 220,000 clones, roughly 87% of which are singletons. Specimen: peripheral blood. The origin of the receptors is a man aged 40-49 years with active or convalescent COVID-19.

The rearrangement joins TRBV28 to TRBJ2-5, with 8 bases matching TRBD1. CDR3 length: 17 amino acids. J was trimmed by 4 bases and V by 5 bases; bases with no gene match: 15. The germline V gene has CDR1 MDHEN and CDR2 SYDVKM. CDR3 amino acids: CASSATGTGLFGETQYF. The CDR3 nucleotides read TGTGCCAGCAGTGCTACCGGGACAGGCCTTTTCGGAGAGACCCAGTACTTC.

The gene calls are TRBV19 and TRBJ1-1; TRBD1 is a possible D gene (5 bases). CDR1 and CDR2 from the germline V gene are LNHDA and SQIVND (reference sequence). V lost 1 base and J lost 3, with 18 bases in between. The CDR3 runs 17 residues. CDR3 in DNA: TGTGCCAGTAGTATAGGGTCCAGGGAAACGTGGGACACTGAAGCTTTCTTT. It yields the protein CASSIGSRETWDTEAFF. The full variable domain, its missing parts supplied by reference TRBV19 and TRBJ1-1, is DGGITQSPKYLFRKEGQNVTLSCEQNLNHDAMYWYRQDPGQGLRLIYYSQIVNDFQKGDIAEGYSVSREKKESFPLTVTSAQKNPTAFYLCASSIGSRETWDTEAFFGQGTRLTVV.

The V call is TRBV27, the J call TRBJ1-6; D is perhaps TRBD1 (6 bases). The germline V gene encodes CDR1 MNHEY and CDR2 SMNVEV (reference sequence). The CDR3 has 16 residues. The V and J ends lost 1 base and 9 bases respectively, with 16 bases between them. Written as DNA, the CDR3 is TGTGCCAGCAGTTTATTTGTGGACCCCAGGGGTTCACCCCTCCACTTT. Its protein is CASSLFVDPRGSPLHF.

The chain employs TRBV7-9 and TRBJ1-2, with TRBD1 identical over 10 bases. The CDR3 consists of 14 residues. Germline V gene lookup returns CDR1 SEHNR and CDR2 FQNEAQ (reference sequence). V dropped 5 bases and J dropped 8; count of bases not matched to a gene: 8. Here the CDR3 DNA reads TGTGCCAGCAGCCTGGGACAGGGGTTGAGGGGCTACACCTTC. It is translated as CASSLGQGLRGYTF.

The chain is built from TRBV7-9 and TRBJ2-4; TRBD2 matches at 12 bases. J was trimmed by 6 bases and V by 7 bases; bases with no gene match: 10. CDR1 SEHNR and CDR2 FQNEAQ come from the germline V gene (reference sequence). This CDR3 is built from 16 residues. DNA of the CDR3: TGTGCCAGCATCGAAACGACTAGCGGGGGTATAAACATTCAGTACTTC. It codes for CASIETTSGGINIQYF.

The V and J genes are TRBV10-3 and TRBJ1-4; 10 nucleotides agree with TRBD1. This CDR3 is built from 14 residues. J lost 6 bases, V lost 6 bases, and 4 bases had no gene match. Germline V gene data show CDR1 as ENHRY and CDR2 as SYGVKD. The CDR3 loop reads CAIRDGTGDEKLFF. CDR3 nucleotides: TGTGCCATCAGGGACGGGACAGGGGATGAAAAACTGTTTTTT.

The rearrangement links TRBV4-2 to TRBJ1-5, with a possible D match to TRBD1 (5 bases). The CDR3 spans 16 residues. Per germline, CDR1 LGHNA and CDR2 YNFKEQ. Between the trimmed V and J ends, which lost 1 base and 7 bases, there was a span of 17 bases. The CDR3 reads CASSQGARSQGQPQHF. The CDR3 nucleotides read TGTGCCAGCAGCCAAGGCGCGAGGTCCCAGGGCCAGCCCCAGCATTTT.

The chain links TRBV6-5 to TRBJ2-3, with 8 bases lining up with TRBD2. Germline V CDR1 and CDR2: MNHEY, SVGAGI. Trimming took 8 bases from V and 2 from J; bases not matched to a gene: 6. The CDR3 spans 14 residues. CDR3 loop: CASGAGAPTDTQYF. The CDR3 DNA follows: TGTGCCAGCGGAGCGGGGGCCCCCACAGATACGCAGTATTTT.

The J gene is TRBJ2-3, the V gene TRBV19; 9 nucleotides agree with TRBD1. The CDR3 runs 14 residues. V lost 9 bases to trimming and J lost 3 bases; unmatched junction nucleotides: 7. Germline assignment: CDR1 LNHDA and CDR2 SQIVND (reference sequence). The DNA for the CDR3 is TGTGCCAGCCGTCGGACAGGGGATACAGATACGCAGTATTTT. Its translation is CASRRTGDTDTQYF.

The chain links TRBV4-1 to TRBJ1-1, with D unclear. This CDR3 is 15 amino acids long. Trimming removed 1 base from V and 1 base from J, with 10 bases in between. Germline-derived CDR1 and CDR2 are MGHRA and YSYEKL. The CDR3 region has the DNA TGCGCCAGCAGCCAAGGCACGGGATCGAACACTGAAGCTTTCTTT. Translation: CASSQGTGSNTEAFF.

CDR3 DNA sequence: TGTGCCAGCAGCCCGTTGGACAGGGATCGCACTGAAGCTTTCTTT. Translated: CASSPLDRDRTEAFF. The V gene is TRBV5-4, the J gene TRBJ1-1; 8 positions match TRBD1. Germline trimming cut 4 bases from V and 4 bases from J; bases unmatched to any gene: 9. Germline lookup yields CDR1 SGHNT and CDR2 YYREEE (reference sequence). The CDR3 totals 15 residues.

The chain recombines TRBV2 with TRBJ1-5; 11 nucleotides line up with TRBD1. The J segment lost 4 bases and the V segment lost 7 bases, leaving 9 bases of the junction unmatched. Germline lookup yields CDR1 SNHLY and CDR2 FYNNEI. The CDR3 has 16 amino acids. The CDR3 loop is CASNSRGTGGNQPQHF. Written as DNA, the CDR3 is TGTGCCAGCAATTCCCGGGGGACAGGGGGGAATCAGCCCCAGCATTTT. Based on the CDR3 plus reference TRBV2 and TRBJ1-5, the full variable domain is EPEVTQTPSHQVTQMGQEVILRCVPISNHLYFYWYRQILGQKVEFLVSFYNNEISEKSEIFDDQFSVERPDGSNFTLKIRSTKLEDSAMYFCASNSRGTGGNQPQHFGDGTRLSIL.

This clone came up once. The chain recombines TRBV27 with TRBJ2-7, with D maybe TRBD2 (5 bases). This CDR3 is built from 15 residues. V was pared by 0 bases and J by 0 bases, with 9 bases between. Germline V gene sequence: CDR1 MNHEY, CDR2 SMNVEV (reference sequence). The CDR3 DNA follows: TGTGCCAGCAGTTTATCGTCGGGGTTCTCCTACGAGCAGTACTTC. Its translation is CASSLSSGFSYEQYF.

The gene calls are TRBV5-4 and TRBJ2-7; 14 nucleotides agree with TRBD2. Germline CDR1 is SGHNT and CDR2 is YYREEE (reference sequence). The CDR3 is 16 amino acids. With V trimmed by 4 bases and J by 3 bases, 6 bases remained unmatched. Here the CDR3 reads CASSHGTSGGFYEQYF. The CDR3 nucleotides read TGTGCCAGCAGCCATGGGACTAGCGGGGGCTTCTACGAGCAGTACTTC.

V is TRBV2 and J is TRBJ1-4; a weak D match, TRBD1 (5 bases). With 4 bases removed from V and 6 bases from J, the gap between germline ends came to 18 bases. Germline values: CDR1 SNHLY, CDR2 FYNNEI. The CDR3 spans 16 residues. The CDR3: CASSGWGEGSDEKLFF. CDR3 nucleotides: TGTGCCAGCAGTGGCTGGGGGGAGGGAAGTGATGAAAAACTGTTTTTT.

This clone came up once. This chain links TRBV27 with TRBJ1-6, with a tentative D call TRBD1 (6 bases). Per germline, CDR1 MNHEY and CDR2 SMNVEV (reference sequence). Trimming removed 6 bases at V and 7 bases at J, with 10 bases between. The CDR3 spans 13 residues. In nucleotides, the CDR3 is TGTGCCAGCAGGACTACAGGGAATTCACCCCTCCACTTT. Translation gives CASRTTGNSPLHF.

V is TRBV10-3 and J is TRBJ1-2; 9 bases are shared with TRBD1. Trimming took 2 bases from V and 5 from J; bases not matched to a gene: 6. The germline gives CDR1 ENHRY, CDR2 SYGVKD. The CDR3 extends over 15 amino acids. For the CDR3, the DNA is TGTGCCATCAGTGAGCCCTTGACAGGGGGGTATGGCTACACCTTC. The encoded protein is CAISEPLTGGYGYTF.

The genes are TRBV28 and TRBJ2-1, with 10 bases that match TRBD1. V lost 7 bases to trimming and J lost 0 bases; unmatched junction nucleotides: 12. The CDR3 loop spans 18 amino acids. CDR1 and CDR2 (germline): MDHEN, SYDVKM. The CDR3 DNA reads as TGTGCCAGCATTGGGGACAGGGGCCCCCAGGGCTCCTACAATGAGCAGTTCTTC. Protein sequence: CASIGDRGPQGSYNEQFF.

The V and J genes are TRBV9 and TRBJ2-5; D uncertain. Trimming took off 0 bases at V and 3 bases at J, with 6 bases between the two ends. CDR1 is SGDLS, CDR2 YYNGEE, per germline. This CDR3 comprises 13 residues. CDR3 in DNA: TGTGCCAGCAGCGTAGGGTCTAAAGAGACCCAGTACTTC. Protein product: CASSVGSKETQYF.

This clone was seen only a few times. The CDR3 DNA is TGTGCCAGCAGTGAAGGGGACAGGGGGTCCTACGAGCAGTACTTC. Its translation: CASSEGDRGSYEQYF. The chain links TRBV2 to TRBJ2-7, with 11 bases aligning to TRBD1. In germline, CDR1 is SNHLY, CDR2 FYNNEI. The CDR3 has 15 amino acids. The trim removed 1 base at V and 1 base at J, leaving 0 bases unmatched.

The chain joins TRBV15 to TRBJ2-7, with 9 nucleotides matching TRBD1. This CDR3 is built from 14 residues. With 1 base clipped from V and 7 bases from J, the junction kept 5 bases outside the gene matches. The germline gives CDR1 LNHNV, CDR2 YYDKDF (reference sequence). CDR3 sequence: CATSRVMTGGEQYF. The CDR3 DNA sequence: TGTGCCACCAGCAGAGTGATGACAGGGGGGGAGCAGTACTTC. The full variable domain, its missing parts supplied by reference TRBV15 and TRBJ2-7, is DAMVIQNPRYQVTQFGKPVTLSCSQTLNHNVMYWYQQKSSQAPKLLFHYYDKDFNNEADTPDNFQSRRPNTSFCFLDIRSPGLGDTAMYLCATSRVMTGGEQYFGPGTRLTVT.

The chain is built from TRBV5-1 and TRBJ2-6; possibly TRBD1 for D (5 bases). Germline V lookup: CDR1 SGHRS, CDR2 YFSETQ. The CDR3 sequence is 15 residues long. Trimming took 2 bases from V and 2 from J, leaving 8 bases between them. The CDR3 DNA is TGCGCCAGCAGCTTAATAGGGGCTGGGGCCAACGTCCTGACTTTC. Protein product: CASSLIGAGANVLTF.

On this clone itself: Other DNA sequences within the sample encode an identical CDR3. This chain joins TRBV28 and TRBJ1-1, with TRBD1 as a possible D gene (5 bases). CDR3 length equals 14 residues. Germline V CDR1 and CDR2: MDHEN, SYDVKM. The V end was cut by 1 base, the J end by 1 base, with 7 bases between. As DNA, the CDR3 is TGTGCCAGCAGTTTATTGACAGAGAACACTGAAGCTTTCTTT. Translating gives CASSLLTENTEAFF.

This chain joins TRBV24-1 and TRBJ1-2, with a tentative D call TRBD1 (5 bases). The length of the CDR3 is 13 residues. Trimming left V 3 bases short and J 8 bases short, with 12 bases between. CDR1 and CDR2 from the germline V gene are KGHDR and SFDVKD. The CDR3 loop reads CATSDTQGYGYTF. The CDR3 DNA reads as TGTGCCACCAGTGATACGCAGGGATACGGCTACACCTTC.

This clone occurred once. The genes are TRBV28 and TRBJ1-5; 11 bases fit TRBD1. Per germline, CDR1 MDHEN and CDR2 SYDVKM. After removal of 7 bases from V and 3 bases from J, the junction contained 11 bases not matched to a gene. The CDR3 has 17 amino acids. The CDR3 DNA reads TGTGCCAGCATCACCGGACAGGGGGCCTTCTCCAATCAGCCCCAGCATTTT. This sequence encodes CASITGQGAFSNQPQHF.

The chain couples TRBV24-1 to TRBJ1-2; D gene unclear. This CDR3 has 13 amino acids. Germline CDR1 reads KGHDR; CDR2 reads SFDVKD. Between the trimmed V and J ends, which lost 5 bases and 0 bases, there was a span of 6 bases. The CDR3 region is CATSATANYGYTF. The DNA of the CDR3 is TGTGCCACCAGTGCAACAGCTAACTATGGCTACACCTTC.

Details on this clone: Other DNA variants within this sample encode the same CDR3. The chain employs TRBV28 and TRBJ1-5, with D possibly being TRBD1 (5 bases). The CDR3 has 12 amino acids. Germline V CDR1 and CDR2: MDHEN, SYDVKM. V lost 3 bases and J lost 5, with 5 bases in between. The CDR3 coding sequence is TGTGCCAGCAGTTTCAGGGATCAGCCCCAGCATTTT. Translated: CASSFRDQPQHF.

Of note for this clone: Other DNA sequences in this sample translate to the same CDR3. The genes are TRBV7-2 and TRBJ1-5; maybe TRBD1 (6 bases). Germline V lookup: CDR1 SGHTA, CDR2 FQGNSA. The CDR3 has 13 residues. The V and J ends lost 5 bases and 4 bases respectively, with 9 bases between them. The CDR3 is CASSKQGNQPQHF. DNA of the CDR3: TGTGCCAGCAGCAAGCAGGGGAATCAGCCCCAGCATTTT.